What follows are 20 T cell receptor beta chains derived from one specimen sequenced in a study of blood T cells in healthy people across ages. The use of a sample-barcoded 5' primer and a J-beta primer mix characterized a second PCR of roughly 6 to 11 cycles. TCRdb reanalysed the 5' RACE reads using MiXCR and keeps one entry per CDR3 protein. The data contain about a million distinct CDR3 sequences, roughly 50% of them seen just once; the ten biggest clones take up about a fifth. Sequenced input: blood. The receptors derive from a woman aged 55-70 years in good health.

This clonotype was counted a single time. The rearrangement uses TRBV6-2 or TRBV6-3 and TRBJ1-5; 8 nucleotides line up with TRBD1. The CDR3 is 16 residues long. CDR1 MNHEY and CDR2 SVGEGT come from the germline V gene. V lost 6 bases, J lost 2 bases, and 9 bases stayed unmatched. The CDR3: CASSPDRGGGNQPQHF. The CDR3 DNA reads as TGTGCCAGCAGCCCCGACAGGGGTGGTGGCAATCAGCCCCAGCATTTT.

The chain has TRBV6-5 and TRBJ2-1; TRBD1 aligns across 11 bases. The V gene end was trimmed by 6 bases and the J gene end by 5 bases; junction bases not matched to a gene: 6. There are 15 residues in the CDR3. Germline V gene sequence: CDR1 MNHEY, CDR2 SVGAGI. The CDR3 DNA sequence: TGTGCCAGCAGGGGGGACAGGGGGAGGAACAATGAGCAGTTCTTC. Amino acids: CASRGDRGRNNEQFF.

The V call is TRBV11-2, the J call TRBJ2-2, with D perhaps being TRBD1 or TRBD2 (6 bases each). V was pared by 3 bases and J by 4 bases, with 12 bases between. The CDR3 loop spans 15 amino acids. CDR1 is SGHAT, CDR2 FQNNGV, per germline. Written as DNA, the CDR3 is TGTGCCAGCAGCTTCGGGGGCAGTAGCACCGGGGAGCTGTTTTTT. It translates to CASSFGGSSTGELFF. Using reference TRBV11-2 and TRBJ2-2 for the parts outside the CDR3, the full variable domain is EAGVAQSPRYKIIEKRQSVAFWCNPISGHATLYWYQQILGQGPKLLIQFQNNGVVDDSQLPKDRFSAERLKGVDSTLKIQPAKLEDSAVYLCASSFGGSSTGELFFGEGSRLTVL.

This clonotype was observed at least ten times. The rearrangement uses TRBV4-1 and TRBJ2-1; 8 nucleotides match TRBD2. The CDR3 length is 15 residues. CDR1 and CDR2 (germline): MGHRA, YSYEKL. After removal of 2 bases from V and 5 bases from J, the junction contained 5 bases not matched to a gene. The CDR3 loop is CASSQPAGVNNEQFF. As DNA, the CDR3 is TGCGCCAGCAGCCAACCAGCGGGAGTTAACAATGAGCAGTTCTTC.

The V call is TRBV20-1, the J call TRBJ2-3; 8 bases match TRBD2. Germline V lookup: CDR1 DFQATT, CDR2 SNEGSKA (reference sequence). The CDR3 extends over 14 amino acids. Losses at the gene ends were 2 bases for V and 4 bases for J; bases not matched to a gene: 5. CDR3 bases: TGCAGTGCTAGACCGAGCGGGAGATCAGATACGCAGTATTTT. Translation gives CSARPSGRSDTQYF.

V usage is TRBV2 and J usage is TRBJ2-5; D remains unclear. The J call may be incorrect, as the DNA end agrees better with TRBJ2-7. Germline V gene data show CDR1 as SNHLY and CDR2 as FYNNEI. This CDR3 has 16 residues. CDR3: CASRGTLTPELYEQYF. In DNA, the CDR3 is TGTGCCAGCAGGGGTACCCTAACGCCAGAACTTTACGAGCAGTACTTC.

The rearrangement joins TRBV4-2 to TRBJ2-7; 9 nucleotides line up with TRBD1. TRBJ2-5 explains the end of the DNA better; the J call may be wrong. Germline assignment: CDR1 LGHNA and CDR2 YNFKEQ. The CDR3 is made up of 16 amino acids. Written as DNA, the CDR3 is TGTGCCAGCAGCCGCGAACTAACAGGGGGCGGAGAGACCCAGTACTTC. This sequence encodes CASSRELTGGGETQYF.

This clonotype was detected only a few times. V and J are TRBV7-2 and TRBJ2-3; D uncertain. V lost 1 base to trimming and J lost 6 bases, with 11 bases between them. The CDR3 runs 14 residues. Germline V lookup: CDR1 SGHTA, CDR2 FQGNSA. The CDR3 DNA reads TGTGCCAGCAGCTTAGGGCTGGGCCCCGATACGCAGTATTTT. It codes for CASSLGLGPDTQYF.

The CDR3 region has the DNA TGTGCCATCAGTGAGGTGGAGGCAGCCAACTATGGCTACACCTTC. Amino acids: CAISEVEAANYGYTF. The chain is built from TRBV10-3 and TRBJ1-2, with D uncertain. Germline values: CDR1 ENHRY, CDR2 SYGVKD. Trimming shortened V by 2 bases and J by 2 bases, and 12 bases separated the two germline ends. The CDR3 sequence is 15 residues long.

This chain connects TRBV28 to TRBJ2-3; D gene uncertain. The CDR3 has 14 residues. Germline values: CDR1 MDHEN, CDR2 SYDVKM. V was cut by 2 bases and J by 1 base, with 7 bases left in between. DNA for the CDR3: TGTGCCAGCAGTTTAGTCCAGTGCACAGATACGCAGTATTTT. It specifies CASSLVQCTDTQYF.

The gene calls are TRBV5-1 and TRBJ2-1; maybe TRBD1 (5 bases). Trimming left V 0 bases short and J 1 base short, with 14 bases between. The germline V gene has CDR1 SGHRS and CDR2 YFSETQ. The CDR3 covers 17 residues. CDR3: CASSLARRTLSYNEQFF. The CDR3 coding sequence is TGCGCCAGCAGCTTGGCCAGACGGACACTGTCCTACAATGAGCAGTTCTTC.

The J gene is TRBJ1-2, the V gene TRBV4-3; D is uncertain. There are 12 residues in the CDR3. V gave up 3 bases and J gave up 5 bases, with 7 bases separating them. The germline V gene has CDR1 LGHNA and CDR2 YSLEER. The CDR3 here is CASSHPVYGYTF. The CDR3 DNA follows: TGCGCCAGCAGCCATCCCGTTTATGGCTACACCTTC.

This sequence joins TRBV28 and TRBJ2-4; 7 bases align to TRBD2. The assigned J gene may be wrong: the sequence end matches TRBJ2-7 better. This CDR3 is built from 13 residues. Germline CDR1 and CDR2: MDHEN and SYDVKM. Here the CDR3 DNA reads TGTGCCAGCGGGCGCCTAGCGGCACTCGAGCAGTACTTC. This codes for CASGRLAALEQYF.

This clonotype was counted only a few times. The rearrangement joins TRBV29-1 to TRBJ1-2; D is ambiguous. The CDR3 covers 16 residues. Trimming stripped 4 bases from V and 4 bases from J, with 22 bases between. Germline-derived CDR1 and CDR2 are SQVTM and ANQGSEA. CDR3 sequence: CSVGTGNPPIVYGYTF. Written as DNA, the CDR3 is TGCAGCGTTGGGACCGGGAATCCCCCCATTGTCTATGGCTACACCTTC.

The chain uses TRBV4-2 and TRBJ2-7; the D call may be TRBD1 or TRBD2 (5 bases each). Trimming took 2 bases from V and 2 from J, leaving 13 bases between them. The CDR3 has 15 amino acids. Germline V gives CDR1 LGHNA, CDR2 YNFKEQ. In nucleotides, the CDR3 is TGTGCCAGCAGCCAAAGAGGGGCCCACCCCTACGAGCAGTACTTC. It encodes CASSQRGAHPYEQYF.

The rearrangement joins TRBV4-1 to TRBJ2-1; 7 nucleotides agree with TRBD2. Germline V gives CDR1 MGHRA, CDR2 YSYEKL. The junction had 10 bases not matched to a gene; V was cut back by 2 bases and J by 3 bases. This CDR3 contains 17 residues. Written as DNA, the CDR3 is TGCGCCAGCAGCCAAACCCGGGGCGGGGGTTTCTACAATGAGCAGTTCTTC. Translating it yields CASSQTRGGGFYNEQFF.

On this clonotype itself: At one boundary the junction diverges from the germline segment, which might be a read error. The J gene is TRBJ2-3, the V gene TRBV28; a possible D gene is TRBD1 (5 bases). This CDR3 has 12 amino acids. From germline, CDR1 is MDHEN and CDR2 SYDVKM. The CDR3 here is CTSRPDSRVQYF. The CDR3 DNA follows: TGTACCAGCCGCCCTGACAGTCGAGTTCAGTATTTT.

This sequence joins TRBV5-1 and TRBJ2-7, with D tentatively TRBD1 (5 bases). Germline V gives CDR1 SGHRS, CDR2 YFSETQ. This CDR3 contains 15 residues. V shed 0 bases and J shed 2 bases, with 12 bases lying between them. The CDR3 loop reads CASSLDYKGPYEQYF. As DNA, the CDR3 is TGCGCCAGCAGCTTGGACTATAAGGGGCCCTACGAGCAGTACTTC. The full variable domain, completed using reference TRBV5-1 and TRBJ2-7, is KAGVTQTPRYLIKTRGQQVTLSCSPISGHRSVSWYQQTPGQGLQFLFEYFSETQRNKGNFPGRFSGRQFSNSRSEMNVSTLELGDSALYLCASSLDYKGPYEQYFGPGTRLTVT.

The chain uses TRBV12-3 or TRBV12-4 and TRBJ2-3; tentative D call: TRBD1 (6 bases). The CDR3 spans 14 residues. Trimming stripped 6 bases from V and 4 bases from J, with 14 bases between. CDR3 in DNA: TGTGCCAGCAGGTCCCGAGGGGGAGCAGATACGCAGTATTTT. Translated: CASRSRGGADTQYF.

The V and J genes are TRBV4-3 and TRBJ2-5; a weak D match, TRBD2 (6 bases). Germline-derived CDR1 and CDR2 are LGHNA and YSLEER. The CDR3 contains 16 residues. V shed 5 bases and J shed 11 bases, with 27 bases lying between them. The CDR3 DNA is TGCGCCAGCAGCTTTGGTTGGGGGGACTCCCAGAATGAGCAGTACTTC. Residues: CASSFGWGDSQNEQYF.